This T cell receptor (beta chain) was profiled in a study of T cell repertoires in cytomegalovirus infection. Study-level information: It was the public TCR beta signatures that indicated both CMV infection and matching HLA type.

General observations from the study: The study found HLA-C-restricted CMV-specific TCR beta clonotypes dominating the ex vivo response.

TCRdb called the reads again in MiXCR, with one record for every CDR3 protein. This sample has 200,000 to 250,000 distinct CDR3 sequences, with under 25% found just once. Points on this clonotype: The antigen is undetermined.

This receptor was identified in a human donor in good health (CMV status not recorded). Some clones in this sample may be carry-over from other donors' samples. The sequencing input was CD8+ T cells from PBMCs.

The CDR3 loop is CASSSPGPYNEQFF. CDR3 coding DNA: TGTGCCAGCAGTTCCCCGGGCCCTTACAATGAGCAGTTCTTC. This sequence joins TRBV6-5 and TRBJ2-1; D is ambiguous. This CDR3 has 14 amino acids. Germline V CDR1 and CDR2: MNHEY, SVGAGI. With 4 bases removed from V and 4 bases from J, the gap between germline ends came to 11 bases.